Here is one T cell receptor beta chain with its context. Its antigen remains unknown. The source of the sample is a study of long-term antiretroviral therapy in people with HIV. Findings and caveats of the study: With ART, diversity went up but was still lower than in transplant donor controls. Pre-ART clonal expansion yielded clones that dominated the repertoire at all time points.

Assay version v3.0 of immunoSEQ was used, and it was run at survey level. Per-sample TRB depth target: about 35,000-50,000 T-cell genomes. Here immunoSEQ multiplex PCR was the method, and the copy in TCRdb shows in-frame clones only, minus some. The top ten hold about 19% of the sample, which has tens of thousands of clones, roughly 88% seen once. This receptor was taken from a man between 18 and 29 years old with HIV. This sample comprised unsorted PBMCs, obtained 0.1 years before starting antiretroviral therapy.

This CDR3 is CARSPVSRGGLPETQYF. CDR3 nucleotides: TGTGCCAGAAGCCCCGTCTCGCGGGGGGGCCTTCCCGAGACCCAGTACTTC. The chain recombines TRBV7-5 with TRBJ2-5; the D call in the table, TRBD2, was not verified against the DNA. TRBV7-5 represents a pseudogene. The CDR3 spans 17 residues.